The 12 T cell receptor beta chains given below trace back to one sample, sequenced in a study of T cell responses to AZD1222 COVID-19 vaccine. TCRdb's table, derived via immunoSEQ multiplex PCR, lists solely in-frame clones and lacks some. The sample shows 110,000 to 150,000 clones, 90% to 95% of them seen only once. Sample: peripheral blood, taken on day 0 of AZD1222 vaccination. The receptor source for this set is an adult in good health.

This chain connects TRBV30 to TRBJ1-2; D remains unclear. Trimming removed 5 bases from V and 5 bases from J, with 15 bases in between. The CDR3 length is 13 residues. Germline assignment: CDR1 GTSNPN and CDR2 SVGIG (reference sequence). The CDR3 DNA reads TGTGCCTGGTCCGGGTCCCCCTTATATGGCTACACCTTC. Protein sequence: CAWSGSPLYGYTF. The full variable domain, its missing parts supplied by reference TRBV30 and TRBJ1-2, is SQTIHQWPATLVQPVGSPLSLECTVEGTSNPNLYWYRQAAGRGLQLLFYSVGIGQISSEVPQNLSASRPQDRQFILSSKKLLLSDSGFYLCAWSGSPLYGYTFGSGTRLTVV.

This clone has a single count. The J gene is TRBJ1-2, the V gene TRBV4-1, with D perhaps matching TRBD1 (6 bases). V lost 4 bases to trimming and J lost 7 bases, with 16 bases between them. Germline-derived CDR1 and CDR2 are MGHRA and YSYEKL. The CDR3 sequence is 14 residues long. CDR3 bases: TGCGCCAGCAGCCTCCAAAGGGGGTCGTCTGGCTACACCTTC. It translates to CASSLQRGSSGYTF.

The count of this clone is one. CDR3 region: CASSPTTVSDEQFF. The CDR3 DNA follows: TGTGCCAGCAGCCCGACGACAGTCTCAGACGAGCAGTTCTTC. The chain links TRBV3-1 (or the pseudogene TRBV3-2) to TRBJ2-1, with D possibly matching TRBD1 (5 bases). The length of the CDR3 is 14 residues. Germline assignment: CDR1 LGHDT and CDR2 YNNKEL (reference sequence). The ends were cut back, 4 bases at V and 10 bases at J, with 17 bases in the middle.

The chain uses TRBV29-1 and TRBJ1-1; D not resolved. Trimming took off 7 bases at V and 3 bases at J, with 6 bases between the two ends. The CDR3 has 10 residues. Germline V lookup: CDR1 SQVTM, CDR2 ANQGSEA. The CDR3 loop reads CSAIDTEAFF. CDR3 coding DNA: TGCAGCGCCATAGACACTGAAGCTTTCTTT.

V gene TRBV6-5 combines with J gene TRBJ1-4, with 7 bases matching TRBD1. This CDR3 spans 13 amino acids. After removal of 6 bases from V and 8 bases from J, the junction contained 6 bases not matched to a gene. Germline V gene lookup returns CDR1 MNHEY and CDR2 SVGAGI. As DNA, the CDR3 is TGTGCCAGCAGACAGGGGTACGACGAAAAACTGTTTTTT. It is translated as CASRQGYDEKLFF.

The chain has TRBV2 and TRBJ1-2; D gene uncertain. V was trimmed by 6 bases and J by 0 bases, leaving 8 bases between them. The germline V gene has CDR1 SNHLY and CDR2 FYNNEI. This CDR3 is built from 13 residues. The chain's CDR3 is CASSGSPNYGYTF. In DNA, the CDR3 is TGTGCCAGCAGCGGTTCCCCTAACTATGGCTACACCTTC.

The chain links TRBV6-2 or TRBV6-3 to TRBJ1-1, with D perhaps matching TRBD1 (6 bases). The germline V gene has CDR1 MNHEY and CDR2 SVGEGT. The CDR3 is 15 residues long. Deletions cut 6 bases from V and 4 bases from J, with 18 bases between. The CDR3 coding sequence is TGTGCCAGCAGCAACTTCAGGGGAAGGAGCACTGAAGCTTTCTTT. Translation: CASSNFRGRSTEAFF.

Concerning this clone: The CDR3 carries no conserved terminal phenylalanine or tryptophan, so it likely arises from a read error. This chain connects TRBV6-1 to TRBJ2-7, with D tentatively TRBD2 (5 bases). The CDR3 extends over 15 amino acids. The V end was cut by 0 bases, the J end by 0 bases, with 9 bases between. CDR1 and CDR2 (germline): MNHNS, SASEGT. The CDR3 spells CASSEASGSSYEQYL. For the CDR3, the DNA is TGTGCCAGCAGTGAAGCAAGCGGCAGCTCCTACGAGCAGTACCTC.

V is TRBV7-6 and J is TRBJ1-4; D ambiguous. Germline V gene sequence: CDR1 SGHVS, CDR2 FNYEAQ. The V end lost 5 bases, the J end lost 1 base, and 11 bases lay between the germline ends. The CDR3 consists of 15 residues. CDR3 protein: CASSPVWGTNEKLFF. Here the CDR3 DNA reads TGTGCCAGCAGCCCGGTGTGGGGAACTAATGAAAAACTGTTTTTT.

This sequence joins TRBV10-3 and TRBJ1-2, with D maybe TRBD1 (6 bases). This CDR3 spans 13 amino acids. The germline gives CDR1 ENHRY, CDR2 SYGVKD. The germline V and J ends were trimmed by 6 bases and 6 bases, with 14 bases remaining between them. CDR3 DNA sequence: TGTGCCATCAGGGACATCGGGGGCCATGGCTACACCTTC. The encoded protein is CAIRDIGGHGYTF.

The chain recombines TRBV30 with TRBJ1-1, with 9 positions matching TRBD1. The CDR3 has 10 amino acids. With V trimmed by 7 bases and J by 12 bases, 6 bases remained unmatched. CDR1 and CDR2 (germline): GTSNPN, SVGIG (reference sequence). CDR3: CASGQGSPFF. The CDR3 nucleotides are TGTGCCTCGGGACAGGGCAGCCCTTTCTTT.

The V and J genes are TRBV15 and TRBJ1-2, with unresolved D. In germline, CDR1 is LNHNV, CDR2 YYDKDF (reference sequence). The CDR3 extends over 15 amino acids. Trimming took off 0 bases at V and 3 bases at J, with 11 bases between the two ends. The CDR3: CATSRDTMSYYGYTF. CDR3 nucleotide sequence: TGTGCCACCAGCAGAGATACGATGTCGTACTATGGCTACACCTTC.